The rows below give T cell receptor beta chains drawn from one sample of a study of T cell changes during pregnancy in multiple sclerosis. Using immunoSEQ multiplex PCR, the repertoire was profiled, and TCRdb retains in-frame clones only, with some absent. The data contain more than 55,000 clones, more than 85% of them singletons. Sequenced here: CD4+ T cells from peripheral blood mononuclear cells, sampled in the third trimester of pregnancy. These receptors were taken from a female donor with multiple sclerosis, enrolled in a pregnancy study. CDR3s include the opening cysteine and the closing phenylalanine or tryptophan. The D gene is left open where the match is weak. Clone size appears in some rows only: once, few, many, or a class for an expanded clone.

CDR3nt: TGCGCCAGCAGCTTGTTTCGGACAGGGGCTTCTGGGGCCAACGTCCTGACTTTC
CDR3aa: CASSLFRTGASGANVLTF
v_gene: TRBV5-1
j_gene: TRBJ2-6
abundance: -
d_gene: TRBD1

CDR3nt: TGCAGCGTTTCCACAGGGAGTGTAGGGACTGAAGCTTTCTTT
CDR3aa: CSVSTGSVGTEAFF
v_gene: TRBV29-1
j_gene: TRBJ1-1
abundance: -
d_gene: -

CDR3nt: TGTGCCAGCAGTTACTCGGGACTAGCGGGGGGGAATGAGCAGTTCTTC
CDR3aa: CASSYSGLAGGNEQFF
v_gene: TRBV6-5
j_gene: TRBJ2-1
abundance: -
d_gene: TRBD2

CDR3nt: TGTGCCATCAGTAGGGGCCCCCCGAACACTGAAGCTTTCTTT
CDR3aa: CAISRGPPNTEAFF
v_gene: TRBV10-3
j_gene: TRBJ1-1
abundance: -
d_gene: -

CDR3nt: TGTGCCAGTAGTATCCGCGGGCCCAAATACAATGAGCAGTTCTTC
CDR3aa: CASSIRGPKYNEQFF
v_gene: TRBV19
j_gene: TRBJ2-1
abundance: -
d_gene: -

CDR3nt: TGTGCCAGCAGCTTGGGGACAGGGCTGTCATTAGATGGCTACACCTTC
CDR3aa: CASSLGTGLSLDGYTF
v_gene: TRBV7-9
j_gene: TRBJ1-2
abundance: -
d_gene: TRBD1

CDR3nt: TGTGCCAGTAGTCGCCTTGGGACTAGCGGTGGGGAGACCCAGTACTTC
CDR3aa: CASSRLGTSGGETQYF
v_gene: TRBV19
j_gene: TRBJ2-5
abundance: -
d_gene: TRBD2

CDR3nt: TGTGCCTGGAGTTTCTGGGGTCGGGAGATCAATGAGCAGTTCTTC
CDR3aa: CAWSFWGREINEQFF
v_gene: TRBV30
j_gene: TRBJ2-1
abundance: -
d_gene: -

CDR3nt: TGTGCCAGCAGTAAGTATCTGAGCTACGAGCAGTACTTC
CDR3aa: CASSKYLSYEQYF
v_gene: TRBV25-1
j_gene: TRBJ2-7
abundance: -
d_gene: -

CDR3nt: TGTGCCAGCATAGGCGCGGCTGGCTACACCTTC
CDR3aa: CASIGAAGYTF
v_gene: TRBV25-1
j_gene: TRBJ1-2
abundance: few
d_gene: -

CDR3nt: TGCGCCAGCAGCCTGACTAGCGGCACCTACGAGCAGTACTTC
CDR3aa: CASSLTSGTYEQYF
v_gene: TRBV5-1
j_gene: TRBJ2-7
abundance: -
d_gene: TRBD2

CDR3nt: TGTGCTAGTGAGCGGACGACTAATTCACCCCTCCACTTT
CDR3aa: CASERTTNSPLHF
v_gene: TRBV12-5
j_gene: TRBJ1-6
abundance: -
d_gene: -

CDR3nt: TGTGCCTGGAGGGTCTCAGGTTCAGCCAAAAACATTCAGTACTTC
CDR3aa: CAWRVSGSAKNIQYF
v_gene: TRBV30
j_gene: TRBJ2-4
abundance: -
d_gene: -

CDR3nt: TGTGCCAGCAGCCGGGGACTAACAGGAGAGACCCAGTACTTC
CDR3aa: CASSRGLTGETQYF
v_gene: TRBV4-2
j_gene: TRBJ2-5
abundance: -
d_gene: TRBD2

CDR3nt: TGTGCCAGTCAATCGGGCTCTGGAAACACCATATATTTT
CDR3aa: CASQSGSGNTIYF
v_gene: TRBV19
j_gene: TRBJ1-3
abundance: -
d_gene: -

CDR3nt: TGTGCCAGTGAGGTCTCTGGGGCCAACGTCCTGACTTTC
CDR3aa: CASEVSGANVLTF
v_gene: TRBV19
j_gene: TRBJ2-6
abundance: -
d_gene: -

CDR3nt: TGTGCCAGCAGTACCCTTCAAACAGGGGGTTCGAGACCCCTCCACTTT
CDR3aa: CASSTLQTGGSRPLHF
v_gene: TRBV2
j_gene: TRBJ1-6
abundance: -
d_gene: TRBD1